The 8 T cell receptor beta chains reported below all come from one sample, sequenced in a study of cytomegalovirus exposure and HLA in healthy donors. PCR used 60 Vbeta primers and 13 Jbeta primers. The method was immunoSEQ multiplex PCR; TCRdb's version includes in-frame clones alone and lacks a portion of them. The sample has about 120,000 clones, over 70% seen once; the top ten hold over 2.5%. Sequencing used PBMCs. These receptors were obtained from a woman in her 50s in good health and CMV-seronegative.

J is TRBJ1-1 and V is TRBV30; no clear D gene. CDR1 and CDR2 (germline): GTSNPN, SVGIG (reference sequence). The CDR3 runs to 12 residues. V was cut by 8 bases and J by 1 base, with 11 bases left in between. The DNA of the CDR3 is TGTGCCCGGACCCGACAGAACACTGAAGCTTTCTTT. This codes for CARTRQNTEAFF. Together with reference TRBV30 and TRBJ1-1, the CDR3 gives the full variable domain: SQTIHQWPATLVQPVGSPLSLECTVEGTSNPNLYWYRQAAGRGLQLLFYSVGIGQISSEVPQNLSASRPQDRQFILSSKKLLLSDSGFYLCARTRQNTEAFFGQGTRLTVV.

This clone was counted only a few times. This chain links TRBV15 with TRBJ2-7; D gene ambiguous. V lost 0 bases, J lost 6 bases, and 6 bases lay in between. CDR3 length: 12 amino acids. CDR1 and CDR2 (germline): LNHNV, YYDKDF (reference sequence). CDR3 nucleotide sequence: TGTGCCACCAGCAGAGATCGAGGCGAGCAGTACTTC. It is translated as CATSRDRGEQYF.

A single count supports this clone. This chain joins TRBV5-8 and TRBJ2-1; TRBD2 matches 11 bases. Germline CDR1 and CDR2: SGHTS and YDEGEE. The V and J ends lost 5 bases and 3 bases, in that order; junction bases with no gene match: 1. The CDR3 loop spans 14 amino acids. The CDR3 spells CASRTSGNYNEQFF. Written as DNA, the CDR3 is TGTGCCAGCAGGACTAGCGGGAACTACAATGAGCAGTTCTTC.

This clone was picked up one time. The chain has TRBV15 and TRBJ2-6, with a weak D call TRBD2 (6 bases). Trimming removed 6 bases at V and 0 bases at J, with 15 bases between. Germline CDR1 reads LNHNV; CDR2 reads YYDKDF (reference sequence). The CDR3 is 17 residues long. This chain's CDR3 is CATRPEGLISGANVLTF. The CDR3 DNA sequence: TGTGCCACCAGACCGGAGGGACTCATCTCTGGGGCCAACGTCCTGACTTTC.

This rearrangement joins TRBV10-3 to TRBJ2-7, with D tentatively TRBD2 (5 bases). Trimming left V 11 bases short and J 2 bases short, with 13 bases between. The CDR3 runs to 12 residues. CDR1 is ENHRY, CDR2 SYGVKD, per germline. The CDR3 reads CALRTVTYEQYF. The CDR3, as DNA: TGTGCCCTCCGGACTGTAACCTACGAGCAGTACTTC.

This chain connects TRBV13 to TRBJ2-5, with D possibly TRBD2 on 6 matching bases. The better agreement between TRBJ2-7 and the DNA end casts doubt on the J call. This CDR3 is 14 amino acids long. Germline values: CDR1 PRHDT, CDR2 FYEKMQ (reference sequence). The DNA for the CDR3 is TGTGCCAGCAGCTCCGGGACGGGGGTCTACGAGCAGTACTTC. Residues: CASSSGTGVYEQYF.

The chain employs TRBV18 and TRBJ1-5; D possibly corresponds to TRBD1 (6 bases). Trimming took 6 bases from V and 0 from J, leaving 9 bases between them. The CDR3 consists of 14 residues. CDR1 and CDR2 from the germline V gene are KGHSH and LQKENI. DNA of the CDR3: TGTGCCAGCTCCAAGGGGGATAGCAATCAGCCCCAGCATTTT. Translation: CASSKGDSNQPQHF.

This chain connects TRBV11-3 to TRBJ1-3, with D possibly being TRBD1 (6 bases). Trimming shortened V by 8 bases and J by 4 bases, and 9 bases separated the two germline ends. The CDR3 is made up of 12 amino acids. Looked up from germline, CDR1 is SGHNT and CDR2 is YENEEA. CDR3 nucleotide sequence: TGTGCCAGCTCAGGGGCCGGAAACACCATATATTTT. Its translation is CASSGAGNTIYF.